These 27 T cell receptor beta chains share one sample of origin, sequenced in a study of shared clonotypes between healthy human individuals. Sequencing was performed with immunoSEQ multiplex PCR; in TCRdb, only in-frame clones are kept and a portion is missing. Here the sample spans 2.3 million or so clones, approximately 95% being singletons. Sequences were obtained from naive CD4+ T cells from PBMCs. Subset described: CD45RA+ positively selected. These receptors were collected from a man aged 18 to 30 in good health. Some clones in this sample may be carry-over from other donors' samples.

This clone occurred once. This chain joins TRBV5-5 and TRBJ1-1; no definite D call. This CDR3 has 13 amino acids. CDR1 is SGHKS, CDR2 YYEKEE, per germline (reference sequence). Between the trimmed V and J ends, which lost 0 bases and 4 bases, there was a span of 7 bases. CDR3 coding DNA: TGTGCCAGCAGCTTGGGGCCTGGCACTGAAGCTTTCTTT. This sequence encodes CASSLGPGTEAFF.

The chain has TRBV7-8 and TRBJ2-7; D is perhaps TRBD1 (6 bases). Germline V gene lookup returns CDR1 SGHVS and CDR2 FQNEAQ. Trimming removed 2 bases from V and 6 bases from J, with 17 bases in between. The CDR3 is 15 amino acids. The CDR3 loop reads CASSLQAGVKLEQYF. The CDR3 DNA reads as TGTGCCAGCAGCTTACAAGCAGGGGTCAAGCTCGAGCAGTACTTC. Full variable domain (rest looked up from reference TRBV7-8 and TRBJ2-7): GAGVSQSPRYKVAKRGQDVALRCDPISGHVSLFWYQQALGQGPEFLTYFQNEAQLDKSGLPSDRFFAERPEGSVSTLKIQRTQQEDSAVYLCASSLQAGVKLEQYFGPGTRLTVT.

The CDR3 protein is CASSKPSSLTGFSGNTIYF. The CDR3, as DNA: TGTGCCAGCAGCAAACCCTCCTCCCTTACAGGGTTCTCTGGAAACACCATATATTTT. V and J are TRBV21-1 and TRBJ1-3; TRBD1, the table's D call, was not compared with the DNA. TRBV21-1 is tagged as a pseudogene. The CDR3 is made up of 19 amino acids.

About this clone: The identical CDR3 is also encoded by other nucleotide sequences in the sample. The chain carries TRBV27 and TRBJ2-7, with 10 bases aligning to TRBD2. CDR3 size: 14 residues. Germline CDR1 reads MNHEY; CDR2 reads SMNVEV (reference sequence). The J segment lost 0 bases and the V segment lost 4 bases, leaving 0 bases of the junction unmatched. DNA of the CDR3: TGTGCCAGCAGTTCTAGCGGGAGCTCCTACGAGCAGTACTTC. This codes for CASSSSGSSYEQYF.

The V gene is TRBV19, the J gene TRBJ1-5; a possible D gene is TRBD1 (6 bases). The germline CDR1 and CDR2 sequences are LNHDA and SQIVND (reference sequence). The CDR3 sequence is 17 residues long. Trimming took off 5 bases at V and 2 bases at J, with 19 bases between the two ends. The CDR3 DNA reads as TGTGCCAGTAGTGGCCCATCGGGGGGGCGAGGCAATCAGCCCCAGCATTTT. This gives the protein CASSGPSGGRGNQPQHF. Full variable domain (outside the CDR3, taken from reference TRBV19 and TRBJ1-5): DGGITQSPKYLFRKEGQNVTLSCEQNLNHDAMYWYRQDPGQGLRLIYYSQIVNDFQKGDIAEGYSVSREKKESFPLTVTSAQKNPTAFYLCASSGPSGGRGNQPQHFGDGTRLSIL.

The rearrangement uses TRBV5-6 and TRBJ2-5, with 8 bases aligning to TRBD2. Losses at the gene ends were 5 bases for V and 1 base for J; bases not matched to a gene: 7. CDR1 is SGHDT and CDR2 is YYEEEE in the germline V gene. The CDR3 totals 15 residues. DNA for the CDR3: TGTGCCAGCAGACTGGCGGGAGGTCTCCAAGAGACCCAGTACTTC. Residues: CASRLAGGLQETQYF.

V and J are TRBV27 and TRBJ1-3, with 7 positions matching TRBD1. The trim removed 6 bases at V and 0 bases at J, leaving 5 bases unmatched. This CDR3 contains 15 residues. The germline gives CDR1 MNHEY, CDR2 SMNVEV (reference sequence). The CDR3 bases are TGTGCCAGCAGCAGACAGGGCATCTCTGGAAACACCATATATTTT. It yields the protein CASSRQGISGNTIYF.

The chain carries TRBV7-6 and TRBJ2-3; D gene uncertain. The germline V gene encodes CDR1 SGHVS and CDR2 FNYEAQ. The CDR3 is 14 residues long. V lost 5 bases, J lost 1 base, and 10 bases lay in between. CDR3 bases: TGTGCCAGCAGCCGTAGTAGGGGCACAGATACGCAGTATTTT. Translation gives CASSRSRGTDTQYF.

V is TRBV2 and J is TRBJ2-4; 8 positions agree with TRBD2. From germline, CDR1 is SNHLY and CDR2 FYNNEI. V lost 6 bases and J lost 0; bases outside the gene matches: 7. The CDR3 spans 16 residues. The CDR3 spells CASRGLETSAKNIQYF. The CDR3 DNA follows: TGTGCCAGCAGGGGACTAGAAACCTCAGCCAAAAACATTCAGTACTTC.

The chain employs TRBV4-1 and TRBJ2-1; D ambiguous. Germline-derived CDR1 and CDR2 are MGHRA and YSYEKL. V was clipped by 1 base and J by 0 bases, with 13 bases between them. The CDR3 runs to 17 residues. The CDR3 nucleotides are TGCGCCAGCAGCCAAGGTACGATGCCCTTCTCCTACAATGAGCAGTTCTTC. Translating it yields CASSQGTMPFSYNEQFF.

The chain recombines TRBV29-1 with TRBJ1-4; no definite D call. Germline V gene sequence: CDR1 SQVTM, CDR2 ANQGSEA. V dropped 4 bases and J dropped 0 bases, with 9 bases sitting between them. The CDR3 is made up of 14 amino acids. The CDR3 is CSVGVRATNEKLFF. The CDR3 nucleotides read TGCAGCGTTGGGGTCCGGGCAACTAATGAAAAACTGTTTTTT. Combining the CDR3 with reference TRBV29-1 and TRBJ1-4 gives the whole variable domain SAVISQKPSRDICQRGTSLTIQCQVDSQVTMMFWYRQQPGQSLTLIATANQGSEATYESGFVIDKFPISRPNLTFSTLTVSNMSPEDSSIYLCSVGVRATNEKLFFGSGTQLSVL.

The chain combines TRBV7-9 with TRBJ1-2; D is perhaps TRBD1 (6 bases). This CDR3 spans 18 amino acids. V lost 5 bases, J lost 2 bases, and 24 bases lay in between. Per the germline V gene, CDR1 is SEHNR and CDR2 is FQNEAQ (reference sequence). CDR3 protein: CASSRRGGLVARNYGYTF. The CDR3 bases are TGTGCCAGCAGCCGAAGAGGGGGTTTGGTGGCGAGGAACTATGGCTACACCTTC.

The J gene is TRBJ2-3, the V gene TRBV9; perhaps TRBD2 as D (7 bases). Trimming took 6 bases from V and 1 from J, leaving 15 bases between them. The CDR3 is 15 residues long. Germline V lookup: CDR1 SGDLS, CDR2 YYNGEE. The CDR3 sequence: CASTPPGGGTDTQYF. CDR3 sequence (DNA): TGTGCCAGCACGCCGCCGGGGGGCGGCACAGATACGCAGTATTTT.

The chain has TRBV6-4 and TRBJ1-1; a possible D gene is TRBD1 (6 bases). Per the germline V gene, CDR1 is MRHNA and CDR2 is SNTAGT. V lost 2 bases, J lost 5 bases, and 18 bases lay in between. The length of the CDR3 is 16 residues. The CDR3 reads CASSDLRTTRGTEAFF. In DNA, the CDR3 is TGTGCCAGCAGTGACCTCAGGACCACGAGGGGGACTGAAGCTTTCTTT.

The V call is TRBV18, the J call TRBJ1-4; D is ambiguous. The CDR3 totals 16 residues. Germline CDR1 is KGHSH and CDR2 is LQKENI. The ends were cut back, 2 bases at V and 0 bases at J, with 10 bases in the middle. The CDR3 loop reads CASSPFGPATNEKLFF. In DNA, the CDR3 is TGTGCCAGCTCACCATTTGGCCCAGCAACTAATGAAAAACTGTTTTTT.

The chain employs TRBV21-1 and TRBJ2-7; the table's D call of TRBD2 was not tested on the DNA. TRBV21-1 is classified as a pseudogene. This CDR3 spans 17 amino acids. The CDR3, as DNA: TGTGCCGGAACCTCCGGGACTAGCGGGCCTTCTACCTACGAGCAGTACTTC. Its translation is CAGTSGTSGPSTYEQYF.

About this clone: At one boundary the junction diverges from the germline segment, which might be a read error. The V call is TRBV7-9, the J call TRBJ1-3; TRBD1 matches at 9 bases. Germline CDR1 and CDR2: SEHNR and FQNEAQ (reference sequence). This CDR3 spans 12 amino acids. The DNA of the CDR3 is TGTGCCAGCAGCTTGGACAGGGGCACCAGATATTTT. Translating gives CASSLDRGTRYF. Full variable domain (rest looked up from reference TRBV7-9 and TRBJ1-3): DTGVSQNPRHKITKRGQNVTFRCDPISEHNRLYWYRQTLGQGPEFLTYFQNEAQLEKSRLLSDRFSAERPKGSFSTLEIQRTEQGDSAMYLCASSLDRGTRYFGEGSWLTVV.

The chain links TRBV5-1 to TRBJ2-7, with TRBD2 matching 9 bases. V shed 0 bases, J shed 3 bases, and the junction held 4 bases outside the gene matches. This CDR3 region has 15 residues. Germline assignment: CDR1 SGHRS and CDR2 YFSETQ. CDR3 residues: CASSLVSSGNYEQYF. The CDR3 region has the DNA TGCGCCAGCAGCTTGGTGTCTAGCGGGAACTACGAGCAGTACTTC.

V and J are TRBV11-2 and TRBJ2-3; D remains unclear. V was shortened by 5 bases and J by 0 bases, with 12 bases between the two germline ends. The CDR3 has 15 amino acids. Germline values: CDR1 SGHAT, CDR2 FQNNGV. CDR3: CASSRWGTSTDTQYF. CDR3 DNA sequence: TGTGCCAGCAGCAGGTGGGGTACTAGCACAGATACGCAGTATTTT.

The gene calls are TRBV10-3 and TRBJ1-2; D is unresolved. CDR1 and CDR2 (germline): ENHRY, SYGVKD. The CDR3 loop spans 17 amino acids. The V and J ends lost 2 bases and 8 bases respectively, with 24 bases between them. This CDR3 reads CAISELWSREELEGYTF. The DNA of the CDR3 is TGTGCCATCAGTGAGCTCTGGAGCCGCGAAGAATTGGAGGGCTACACCTTC.

The chain couples TRBV7-2 to TRBJ2-7, with TRBD1 matching 11 bases. Per germline, CDR1 SGHTA and CDR2 FQGNSA. Trimming at V came to 5 bases and at J to 3 bases, leaving 9 bases not matched to a gene. The CDR3 totals 16 residues. The CDR3 DNA reads TGTGCCAGCAGCACCCCGGACAGGGGGCGAGTCTACGAGCAGTACTTC. Its translation is CASSTPDRGRVYEQYF.

The chain combines TRBV11-2 with TRBJ1-1; D is possibly TRBD1 (6 bases). V dropped 2 bases and J dropped 10 bases, with 23 bases sitting between them. Germline values: CDR1 SGHAT, CDR2 FQNNGV. The CDR3 has 16 amino acids. The CDR3 sequence: CASSLIPPDRKGGAFF. CDR3 sequence (DNA): TGTGCCAGCAGCTTAATCCCTCCCGACCGCAAGGGGGGAGCTTTCTTT.

J is TRBJ1-2 and V is TRBV6-6; D not certain. Per germline, CDR1 MNHNY and CDR2 SVGAGI (reference sequence). The CDR3 contains 12 residues. V was clipped by 6 bases and J by 7 bases, with 12 bases between them. DNA of the CDR3: TGTGCCAGCAGAGACCCTAGTCGTGGCTACACCTTC. Residues: CASRDPSRGYTF.

This chain connects TRBV7-3 to TRBJ2-7; the D gene is possibly TRBD2 (5 bases). The CDR3 is made up of 15 amino acids. V was pared by 1 base and J by 1 base, with 11 bases between. Looked up from germline, CDR1 is SGHTA and CDR2 is FQGTGA. The CDR3 DNA is TGTGCCAGCAGCTTAATGGGAGCGGCATCCTACGAGCAGTACTTC. It translates to CASSLMGAASYEQYF. Full variable domain (rest looked up from reference TRBV7-3 and TRBJ2-7): GAGVSQTPSNKVTEKGKYVELRCDPISGHTALYWYRQSLGQGPEFLIYFQGTGAADDSGLPNDRFFAVRPEGSVSTLKIQRTERGDSAVYLCASSLMGAASYEQYFGPGTRLTVT.

This clone was counted a single time. The J gene is TRBJ2-2, the V gene TRBV28; 7 bases align to TRBD1. The CDR3 spans 14 residues. The V gene end was trimmed by 8 bases and the J gene end by 6 bases; junction bases not matched to a gene: 9. In germline, CDR1 is MDHEN, CDR2 SYDVKM. This CDR3 is CASEKGGASGELFF. As DNA, the CDR3 is TGTGCCAGCGAGAAAGGGGGCGCATCCGGGGAGCTGTTTTTT.

This clone was picked up one time. This chain joins TRBV7-8 and TRBJ1-4; no reliable D call. This CDR3 has 15 residues. V lost 8 bases and J lost 8, with 21 bases in between. Per germline, CDR1 SGHVS and CDR2 FQNEAQ. CDR3 sequence: CASHTNPIEVEKLFF. CDR3 bases: TGTGCCAGCCACACTAACCCGATTGAGGTCGAAAAACTGTTTTTT.

The rearrangement links TRBV9 to TRBJ1-4; possible D gene TRBD1, 5 bases. Between the trimmed V and J ends, which lost 4 bases and 0 bases, there was a span of 10 bases. Germline CDR1 SGDLS, CDR2 YYNGEE. The CDR3 is made up of 15 amino acids. CDR3 nucleotide sequence: TGTGCCAGCAGCACGGGGGGGACAACTAATGAAAAACTGTTTTTT. Its protein product is CASSTGGTTNEKLFF.